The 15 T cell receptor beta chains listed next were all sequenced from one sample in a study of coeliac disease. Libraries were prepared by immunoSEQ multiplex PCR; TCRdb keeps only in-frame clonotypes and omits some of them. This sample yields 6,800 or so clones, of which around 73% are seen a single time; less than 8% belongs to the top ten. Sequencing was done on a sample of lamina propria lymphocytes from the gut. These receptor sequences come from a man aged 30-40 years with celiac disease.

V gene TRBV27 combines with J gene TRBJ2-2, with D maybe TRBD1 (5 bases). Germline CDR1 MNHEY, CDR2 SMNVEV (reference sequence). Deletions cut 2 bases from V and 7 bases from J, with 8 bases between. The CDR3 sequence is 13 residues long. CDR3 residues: CASSLQGHGELFF. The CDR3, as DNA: TGTGCCAGCAGTTTACAGGGTCACGGGGAGCTGTTTTTT.

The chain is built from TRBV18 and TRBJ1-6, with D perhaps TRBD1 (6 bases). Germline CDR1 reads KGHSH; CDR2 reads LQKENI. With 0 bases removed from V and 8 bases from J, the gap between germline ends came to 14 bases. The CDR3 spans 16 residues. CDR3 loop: CASSPPDSLVYSPLHF. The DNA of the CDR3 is TGTGCCAGCTCACCACCGGACAGCCTTGTTTATTCACCCCTCCACTTT.

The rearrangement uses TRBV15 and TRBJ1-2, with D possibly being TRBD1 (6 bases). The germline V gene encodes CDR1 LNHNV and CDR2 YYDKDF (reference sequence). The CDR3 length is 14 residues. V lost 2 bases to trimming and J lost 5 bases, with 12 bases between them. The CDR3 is CATSRNTGYYGYTF. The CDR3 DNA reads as TGTGCCACCAGCAGAAATACAGGGTATTATGGCTACACCTTC. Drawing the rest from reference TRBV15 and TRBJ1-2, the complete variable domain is DAMVIQNPRYQVTQFGKPVTLSCSQTLNHNVMYWYQQKSSQAPKLLFHYYDKDFNNEADTPDNFQSRRPNTSFCFLDIRSPGLGDTAMYLCATSRNTGYYGYTFGSGTRLTVV.

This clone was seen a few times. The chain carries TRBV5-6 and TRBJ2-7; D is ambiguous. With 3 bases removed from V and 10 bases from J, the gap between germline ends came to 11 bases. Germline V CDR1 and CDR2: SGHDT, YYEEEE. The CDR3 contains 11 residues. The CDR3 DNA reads TGTGCCAGCAGCTATGAAAGCTTCCAGTACTTC. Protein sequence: CASSYESFQYF. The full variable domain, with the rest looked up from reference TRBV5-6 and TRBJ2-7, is DAGVTQSPTHLIKTRGQQVTLRCSPKSGHDTVSWYQQALGQGPQFIFQYYEEEERQRGNFPDRFSGHQFPNYSSELNVNALLLGDSALYLCASSYESFQYFGPGTRLTVT.

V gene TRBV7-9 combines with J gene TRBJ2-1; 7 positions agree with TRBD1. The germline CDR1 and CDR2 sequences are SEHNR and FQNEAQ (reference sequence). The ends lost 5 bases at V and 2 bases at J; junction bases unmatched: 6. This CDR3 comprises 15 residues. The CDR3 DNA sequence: TGTGCCAGCAGCACCCGACAGGGCACCTACAATGAGCAGTTCTTC. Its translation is CASSTRQGTYNEQFF. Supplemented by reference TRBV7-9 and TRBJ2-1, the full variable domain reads DTGVSQNPRHKITKRGQNVTFRCDPISEHNRLYWYRQTLGQGPEFLTYFQNEAQLEKSRLLSDRFSAERPKGSFSTLEIQRTEQGDSAMYLCASSTRQGTYNEQFFGPGTRLTVL.

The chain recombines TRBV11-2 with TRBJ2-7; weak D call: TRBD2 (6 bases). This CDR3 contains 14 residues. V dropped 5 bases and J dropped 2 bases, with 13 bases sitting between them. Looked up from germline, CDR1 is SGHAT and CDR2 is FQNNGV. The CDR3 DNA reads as TGTGCCAGCAGCCCCGCCGCGGGGACCTACGAGCAGTACTTC. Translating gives CASSPAAGTYEQYF.

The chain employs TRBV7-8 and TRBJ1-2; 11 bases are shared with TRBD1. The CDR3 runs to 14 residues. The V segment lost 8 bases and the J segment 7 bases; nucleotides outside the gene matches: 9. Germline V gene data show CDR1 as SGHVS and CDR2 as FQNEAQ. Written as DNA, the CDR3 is TGTGCCAGCGGGTGGACAGGGGGCGGTTTTGGCTACACCTTC. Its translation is CASGWTGGGFGYTF.

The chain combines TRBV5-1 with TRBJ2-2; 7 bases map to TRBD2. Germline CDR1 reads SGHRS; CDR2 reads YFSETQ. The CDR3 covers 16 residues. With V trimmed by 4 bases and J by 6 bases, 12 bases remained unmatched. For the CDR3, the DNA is TGCGCCAGCAGCCCACAAATAACTAGCGTCGCCGGGGAGCTGTTTTTT. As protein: CASSPQITSVAGELFF.

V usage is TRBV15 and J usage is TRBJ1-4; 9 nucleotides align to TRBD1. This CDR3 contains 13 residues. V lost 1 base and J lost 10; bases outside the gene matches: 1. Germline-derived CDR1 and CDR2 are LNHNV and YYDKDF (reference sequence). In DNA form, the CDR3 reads TGTGCCACCAGCAGAGGGGACAGGGCAAAACTGTTTTTT. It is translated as CATSRGDRAKLFF.

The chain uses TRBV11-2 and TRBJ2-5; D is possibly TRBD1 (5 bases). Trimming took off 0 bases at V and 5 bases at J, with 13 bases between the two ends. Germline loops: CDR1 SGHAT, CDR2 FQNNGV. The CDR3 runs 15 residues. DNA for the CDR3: TGTGCCAGCAGCTTAGAGGGGCAGGGTAGTGAGACCCAGTACTTC. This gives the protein CASSLEGQGSETQYF.

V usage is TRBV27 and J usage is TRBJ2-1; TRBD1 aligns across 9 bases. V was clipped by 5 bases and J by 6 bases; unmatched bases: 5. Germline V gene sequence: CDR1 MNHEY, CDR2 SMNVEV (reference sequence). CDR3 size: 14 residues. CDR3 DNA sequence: TGTGCCAGCAGTCGGGACAGGGAAGGCAATGAGCAGTTCTTC. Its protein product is CASSRDREGNEQFF.

This CDR3 reads CASSEAHSTNGYSPLHF. The CDR3, as DNA: TGTGCCAGCAGTGAAGCCCACAGCACCAACGGATATTCACCCCTCCACTTT. The V and J genes are TRBV6-1 and TRBJ1-6; no clear D gene. This CDR3 region has 17 residues. Germline V gene sequence: CDR1 MNHNS, CDR2 SASEGT. Trimming took off 0 bases at V and 8 bases at J, with 17 bases between the two ends.

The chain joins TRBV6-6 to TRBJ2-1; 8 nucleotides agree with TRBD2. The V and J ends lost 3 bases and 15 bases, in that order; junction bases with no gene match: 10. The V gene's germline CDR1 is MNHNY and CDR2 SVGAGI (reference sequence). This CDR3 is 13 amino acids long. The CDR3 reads CASSYGIGGVAFF. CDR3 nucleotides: TGTGCCAGCAGTTATGGAATCGGGGGGGTGGCGTTCTTC.

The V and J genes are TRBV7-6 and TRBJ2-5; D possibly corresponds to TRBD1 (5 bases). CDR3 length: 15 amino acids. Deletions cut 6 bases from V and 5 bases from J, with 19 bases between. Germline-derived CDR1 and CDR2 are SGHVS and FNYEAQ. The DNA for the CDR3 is TGTGCCAGCAGTCGGTTCGTGGGGCCTTTGGAGACCCAGTACTTC. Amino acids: CASSRFVGPLETQYF.

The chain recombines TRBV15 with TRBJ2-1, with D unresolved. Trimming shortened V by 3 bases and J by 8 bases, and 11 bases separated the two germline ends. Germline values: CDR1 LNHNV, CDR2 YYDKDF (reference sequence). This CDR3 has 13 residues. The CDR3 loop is CATSSVTTDEQFF. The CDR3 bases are TGTGCCACCAGCAGTGTCACTACTGATGAGCAGTTCTTC.